Sequencing of this T cell receptor (beta chain) was carried out in a study of blood T cell repertoires in COVID-19. Overall study context: Collection of acute and convalescent COVID-19 samples took place in the United States, Italy and Spain. T cells, B-cell-depleted T cells, or PBMCs supplied cDNA or gDNA.

The CDR3 covers 14 residues. Trimming cost V 6 bases and J 2 bases; bases outside gene matches: 5. Germline-derived CDR1 and CDR2 are MNHEY and SVGAGI. In the source study's methods: Quantification of nucleated cells was approximated via reference gene primer amplification. Profiling relied on immunoSEQ multiplex PCR, and the TCRdb table lists in-frame clones only, not all of them. V, J and clone size derive from that table, while D and trimming were established from the DNA sequence. The repertoire holds roughly 30,000 clones, with roughly nine tenths as singletons. The sequenced sample consisted of peripheral blood. The receptor was derived from a man older than 75 with acute or convalescent COVID-19. The chain links TRBV6-5 to TRBJ1-2; 8 nucleotides agree with TRBD1. CDR3 amino acids: CASRRTGSNYGYTF. CDR3 coding DNA: TGTGCCAGCAGAAGGACAGGGTCGAACTATGGCTACACCTTC.